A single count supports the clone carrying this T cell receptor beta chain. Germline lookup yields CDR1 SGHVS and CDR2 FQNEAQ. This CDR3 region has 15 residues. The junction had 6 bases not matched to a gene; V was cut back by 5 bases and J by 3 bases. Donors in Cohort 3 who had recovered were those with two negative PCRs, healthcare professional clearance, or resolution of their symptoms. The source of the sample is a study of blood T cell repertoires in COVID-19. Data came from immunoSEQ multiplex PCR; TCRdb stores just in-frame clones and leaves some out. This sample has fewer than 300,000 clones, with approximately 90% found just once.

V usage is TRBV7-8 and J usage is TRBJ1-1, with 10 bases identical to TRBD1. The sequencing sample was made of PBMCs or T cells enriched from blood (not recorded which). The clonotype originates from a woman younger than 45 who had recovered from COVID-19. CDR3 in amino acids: CASSLGQGVYTEAFF. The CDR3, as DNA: TGTGCCAGCAGCCTAGGACAGGGGGTTTACACTGAAGCTTTCTTT.